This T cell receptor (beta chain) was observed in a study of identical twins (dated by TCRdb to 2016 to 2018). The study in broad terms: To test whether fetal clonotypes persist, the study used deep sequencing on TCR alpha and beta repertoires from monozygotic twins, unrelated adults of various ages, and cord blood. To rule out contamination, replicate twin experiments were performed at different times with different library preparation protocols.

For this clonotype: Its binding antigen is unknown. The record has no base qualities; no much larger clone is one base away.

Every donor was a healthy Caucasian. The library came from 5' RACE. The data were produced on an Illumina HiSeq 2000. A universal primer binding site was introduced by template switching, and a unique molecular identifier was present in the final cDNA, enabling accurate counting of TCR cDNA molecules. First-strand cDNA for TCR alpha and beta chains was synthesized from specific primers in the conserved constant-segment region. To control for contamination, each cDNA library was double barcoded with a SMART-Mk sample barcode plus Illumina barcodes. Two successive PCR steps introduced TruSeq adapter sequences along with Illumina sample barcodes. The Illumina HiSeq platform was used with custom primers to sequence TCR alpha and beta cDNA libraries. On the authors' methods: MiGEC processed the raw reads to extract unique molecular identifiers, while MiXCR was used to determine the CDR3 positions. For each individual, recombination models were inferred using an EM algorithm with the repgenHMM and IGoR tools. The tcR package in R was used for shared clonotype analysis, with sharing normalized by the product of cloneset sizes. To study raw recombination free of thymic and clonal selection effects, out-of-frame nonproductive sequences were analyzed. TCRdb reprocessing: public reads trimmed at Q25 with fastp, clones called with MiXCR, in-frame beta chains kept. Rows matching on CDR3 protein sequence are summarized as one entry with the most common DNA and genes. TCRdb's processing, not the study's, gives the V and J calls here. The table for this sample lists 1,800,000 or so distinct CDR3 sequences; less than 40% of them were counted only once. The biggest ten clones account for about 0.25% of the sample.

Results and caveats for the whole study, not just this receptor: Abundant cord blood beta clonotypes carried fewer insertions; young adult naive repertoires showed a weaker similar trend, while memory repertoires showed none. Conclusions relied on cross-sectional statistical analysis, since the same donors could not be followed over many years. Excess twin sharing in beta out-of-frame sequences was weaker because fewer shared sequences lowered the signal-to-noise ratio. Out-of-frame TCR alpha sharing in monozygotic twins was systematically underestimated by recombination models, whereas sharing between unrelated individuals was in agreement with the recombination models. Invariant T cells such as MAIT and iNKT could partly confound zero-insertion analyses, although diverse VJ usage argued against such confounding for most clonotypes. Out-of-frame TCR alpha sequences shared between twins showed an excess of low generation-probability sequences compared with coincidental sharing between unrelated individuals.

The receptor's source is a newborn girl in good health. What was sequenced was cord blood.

The DNA sequence reads TGTGCCAGCAGCTCCCTAACGGGACAGACCTATAGCGGCTACACCTTC. This gives the protein CASSSLTGQTYSGYTF. The chain was built from TRBV11-2 and TRBJ1-2; TRBD1 lines up with 7 middle nucleotides. V ends up 4 bases short and J 8 bases short, with an unmatched junction base count of 16. The CDR3 sequence holds 16 residues, the cysteine and phenylalanine included. CDR3 DNA is the only sequence kept; it has 48 bases, read in frame from the first base. In the germline V gene, CDR1 corresponds to SGHAT and CDR2 to FQNNGV.